A selection of T cell receptor beta chains follows, all from one sample in a study of vaccination and CD4 T cells after COVID-19. Antigen specificity for these receptors is unknown. Each CDR3 protein gets one entry after TCRdb re-called the PCR reads with MiXCR. The sample yields about 14,000 distinct CDR3 sequences, roughly two thirds seen once. Sequences were obtained from CD4+ T cells from blood, cultured in vitro. The receptors were gathered from a human donor who had recovered from COVID-19. CDR3s include the opening cysteine and the closing phenylalanine or tryptophan. The D gene is left open where the match is weak. The size entry is marked missing in some rows and otherwise reads once, few, many or a size class.

d_gene: NA; j_gene: TRBJ1-2; v_gene: TRBV7-2; abundance: NA; CDR3aa: CASSLVGVTYGYTF; CDR3nt: TGTGCCAGCAGCTTAGTGGGGGTAACCTATGGCTACACCTTC
d_gene: NA; j_gene: TRBJ1-2; v_gene: TRBV6-1; abundance: NA; CDR3aa: CASSPGPTGYTF; CDR3nt: TGTGCCAGCAGTCCTGGGCCAACCGGCTACACCTTC
d_gene: TRBD2; j_gene: TRBJ2-2; v_gene: TRBV6-5; abundance: few; CDR3aa: CASSSPTGGAGELFF; CDR3nt: TGTGCCAGCAGTTCACCAACGGGAGGGGCCGGGGAGCTGTTTTTT
d_gene: TRBD1; j_gene: TRBJ1-2; v_gene: TRBV19; abundance: NA; CDR3aa: CASSLGQGVGANYGYTF; CDR3nt: TGTGCCAGTAGCCTCGGACAGGGAGTAGGAGCTAACTATGGCTACACCTTC
d_gene: NA; j_gene: TRBJ1-1; v_gene: TRBV2; abundance: NA; CDR3aa: CASIGPLNTEAFF; CDR3nt: TGTGCCAGCATAGGCCCGCTGAACACTGAAGCTTTCTTT
d_gene: NA; j_gene: TRBJ1-6; v_gene: TRBV15; abundance: NA; CDR3aa: CATSRDGVDYNSPLHF; CDR3nt: TGTGCCACCAGTCGGGACGGAGTAGACTATAATTCACCCCTCCACTTT
d_gene: NA; j_gene: TRBJ2-3; v_gene: TRBV20-1; abundance: NA; CDR3aa: CSARGGISTDTQYF; CDR3nt: TGCAGTGCTAGAGGGGGCATCAGCACAGATACGCAGTATTTT
d_gene: TRBD1; j_gene: TRBJ2-1; v_gene: TRBV5-5; abundance: NA; CDR3aa: CASSLVGTGGGEQFF; CDR3nt: TGTGCCAGCAGCTTGGTGGGGACAGGGGGCGGTGAGCAGTTCTTC
d_gene: NA; j_gene: TRBJ2-7; v_gene: TRBV11-2; abundance: few; CDR3aa: CASSLGGRANVQYF; CDR3nt: TGTGCCAGCAGCTTAGGCGGCAGGGCGAACGTGCAGTACTTC
d_gene: TRBD1; j_gene: TRBJ1-5; v_gene: TRBV6-5; abundance: NA; CDR3aa: CASSSGTGSNQPQHF; CDR3nt: TGTGCCAGCAGTTCCGGGACAGGGAGCAATCAGCCCCAGCATTTT
d_gene: NA; j_gene: TRBJ1-4; v_gene: TRBV19; abundance: NA; CDR3aa: CASNNGEKLFF; CDR3nt: TGTGCCAGCAACAACGGGGAAAAACTGTTTTTT
d_gene: NA; j_gene: TRBJ1-2; v_gene: TRBV27; abundance: few; CDR3aa: CASSVLGENYGYTF; CDR3nt: TGTGCCAGCTCCGTATTAGGGGAGAACTATGGCTACACCTTC
d_gene: TRBD2; j_gene: TRBJ2-2; v_gene: TRBV20-1; abundance: NA; CDR3aa: CSASQGGRELFF; CDR3nt: TGCAGTGCTAGCCAGGGAGGGAGGGAGCTGTTTTTT
d_gene: TRBD1; j_gene: TRBJ1-2; v_gene: TRBV11-2; abundance: NA; CDR3aa: CASRQGGTNYGYTF; CDR3nt: TGTGCCAGCCGACAGGGGGGCACCAACTATGGCTACACCTTC
d_gene: NA; j_gene: TRBJ1-6; v_gene: TRBV5-1; abundance: NA; CDR3aa: CASSLGPEYNSPLHF; CDR3nt: TGCGCCAGCAGCTTGGGGCCAGAATATAATTCACCCCTCCACTTT
d_gene: TRBD1; j_gene: TRBJ2-7; v_gene: TRBV20-1; abundance: NA; CDR3aa: CSARTGEYEQYF; CDR3nt: TGCAGTGCTAGGACAGGGGAATACGAGCAGTACTTC
d_gene: TRBD1; j_gene: TRBJ1-2; v_gene: TRBV30; abundance: NA; CDR3aa: CAWSGKGAASCTF; CDR3nt: TGTGCCTGGAGTGGAAAGGGGGCAGCCTCTTGCACCTTC